The subject of this entry is one T cell receptor (beta chain). Its antigen is currently unknown. The missing CDR3 end, 3 residues past where the read stops, is filled in from the germline J gene. TCR beta CDR3 amplified by multiplex PCR from roughly 1,300 ng genomic DNA. Here immunoSEQ multiplex PCR was the method, and the copy in TCRdb shows in-frame clones only, minus some. The sample includes around 29,000 clones. The CDR3 is 17 residues long. Germline V gene sequence: CDR1 MGHRA, CDR2 YSYEKL. V lost 0 bases to trimming and J lost 0 bases, with 15 bases between them. This sample was included in a study of T cells in women clearing cervical HPV infection. Study overall: Controls were women whose single incident HPV16 infection cleared within 12 months without precancer or cancer. Study-level results: Cases and controls were distinguished at AUC roughly 0.86 by richness and V genes. Controls had more TRBV6-7 (approximately 0.15%) than cases (around 0.11%).

The sample consisted of blood buffy coat. This sequence originates from a woman between 18 and 70 years old with a cervical HPV16 infection that either progressed to CIN3+ or cleared (not recorded which). V gene TRBV4-1 combines with J gene TRBJ2-7, with a possible D match to TRBD2 (6 bases). CDR3 sequence: CASSQDGSGSFSYEQYF. The DNA read from the CDR3 is TGCGCCAGCAGCCAAGACGGTAGCGGCTCGTTCTCCTACGAG.